A single sample is the source of the 10 T cell receptor beta chains below, sequenced in a study of cytomegalovirus exposure and HLA in healthy donors. The PCR used 60 Vbeta and 13 Jbeta primers. The data were produced by immunoSEQ multiplex PCR, yet TCRdb's version contains in-frame clones alone and is incomplete. The profile shows about 180,000 clones, around 80% of them singletons. Specimen: PBMCs. These receptors all stem from a middle-aged man in good health and CMV-seronegative.

The chain is built from TRBV7-2 and TRBJ1-1; 10 bases are shared with TRBD1. This CDR3 comprises 15 residues. Per the germline V gene, CDR1 is SGHTA and CDR2 is FQGNSA. The trim removed 5 bases at V and 4 bases at J, leaving 7 bases unmatched. CDR3 coding DNA: TGTGCCAGCAGCCCGCGACAGGGGGCGAGCACTGAAGCTTTCTTT. Translating it yields CASSPRQGASTEAFF. The variable domain in full, with the rest retrieved from reference TRBV7-2 and TRBJ1-1, is GAGVSQSPSNKVTEKGKDVELRCDPISGHTALYWYRQSLGQGLEFLIYFQGNSAPDKSGLPSDRFSAERTGGSVSTLTIQRTQQEDSAVYLCASSPRQGASTEAFFGQGTRLTVV.

This chain links TRBV11-3 with TRBJ2-5; 12 nucleotides align to TRBD2. The CDR3 is 20 residues long. Germline CDR1 SGHNT, CDR2 YENEEA. V trimming: 0 bases; J trimming: 5 bases; junction bases outside the gene matches: 16. CDR3 bases: TGTGCCAGCAGCTTAGACGAAGGGCTAGCGGGAGGGCCGGGGGGGGAGACCCAGTACTTC. It yields the protein CASSLDEGLAGGPGGETQYF.

The chain links TRBV5-4 to TRBJ1-4; D gene uncertain. The length of the CDR3 is 14 residues. Germline V gene lookup returns CDR1 SGHNT and CDR2 YYREEE (reference sequence). V was cut by 1 base and J by 8 bases, with 12 bases left in between. This chain's CDR3 is CASSLSTSREKLFF. The CDR3 nucleotides read TGTGCCAGCAGCTTGAGTACGAGTCGAGAAAAACTGTTTTTT.

The CDR3 region is CASSLAFSGETKNIQYF. The CDR3 DNA is TGTGCCAGCAGCTTAGCTTTCTCGGGAGAAACCAAAAACATTCAGTACTTC. J is TRBJ2-4 and V is TRBV7-2; D perhaps matches TRBD2 (6 bases). V was pared by 0 bases and J by 2 bases, with 14 bases between. The germline V gene encodes CDR1 SGHTA and CDR2 FQGNSA. The CDR3 has 17 residues.

The chain is built from TRBV29-1 and TRBJ2-3; D uncertain. CDR1 and CDR2 from the germline V gene are SQVTM and ANQGSEA. Trimming cost V 0 bases and J 0 bases, with 10 bases left between them. This CDR3 comprises 15 residues. CDR3 bases: TGCAGCGTTGAAGATCACGCGCCAAGCACAGATACGCAGTATTTT. Amino acids: CSVEDHAPSTDTQYF.

This CDR3 reads CASSSRGVQETQYF. CDR3 sequence (DNA): TGTGCCAGCAGTTCTCGGGGGGTCCAAGAGACCCAGTACTTC. This chain joins TRBV6-5 and TRBJ2-5, with TRBD2 matching over 7 bases. The CDR3 runs to 14 residues. In germline, CDR1 is MNHEY, CDR2 SVGAGI. V shed 4 bases, J shed 1 base, and the junction held 3 bases outside the gene matches.

The chain recombines TRBV11-3 with TRBJ2-2; 8 bases are a match to TRBD1. Germline CDR1 SGHNT, CDR2 YENEEA. Losses at the gene ends were 5 bases for V and 2 bases for J; bases not matched to a gene: 7. The CDR3 is 16 amino acids. The CDR3 reads CASSRRQGRNTGELFF. The CDR3 DNA reads as TGTGCCAGCAGCCGGAGACAGGGGAGAAACACCGGGGAGCTGTTTTTT.

V and J are TRBV15 and TRBJ1-2; D is unclear. V was clipped by 3 bases and J by 1 base, with 6 bases between them. The CDR3 loop spans 13 amino acids. CDR1 is LNHNV and CDR2 is YYDKDF in the germline V gene (reference sequence). The DNA of the CDR3 is TGTGCCACCAGCAGGGCCGATAACTATGGCTACACCTTC. Residues: CATSRADNYGYTF.

The V gene is TRBV19, the J gene TRBJ1-5; D remains ambiguous. CDR3 size: 16 residues. V lost 10 bases to trimming and J lost 1 base, with 20 bases between them. CDR1 and CDR2 from the germline V gene are LNHDA and SQIVND (reference sequence). The CDR3 spells CATRREGTRSNQPQHF. CDR3 in DNA: TGTGCCACCCGAAGGGAGGGAACGCGGAGCAATCAGCCCCAGCATTTT.

This chain connects TRBV7-3 to TRBJ2-3; 7 bases are shared with TRBD2. The ends lost 5 bases at V and 2 bases at J; junction bases unmatched: 7. CDR1 SGHTA and CDR2 FQGTGA come from the germline V gene. The CDR3 totals 15 residues. DNA of the CDR3: TGTGCCAGCAGCCCCGCAAGCGGGGCCACAGATACGCAGTATTTT. Its translation: CASSPASGATDTQYF.